This TCR beta chain was recorded in a study of blood T cell repertoires in COVID-19 (dated by TCRdb to 2020 to 2022). The study in broad terms: Collaborator samples came from the United States, Italy and Spain and covered acute and convalescent phases of COVID-19. The material from the prospective study consisted of cDNA or gDNA derived from T cells, B-cell-depleted T cells, or PBMCs. Subjects who had been exposed to COVID-19, were actively infected with it, or had recovered from it provided the deeply sampled blood TCRbeta repertoires that made up the dataset. The repertoires were released in a freely available public database meant as a resource for research on the immune response to SARS-CoV-2. The samples were drawn from two sources: the first 160 participants of the ongoing ImmuneRACE study, and 1,000 to 1,500 subjects contributed by 6 global collaborators. A de-identified subject ID, COVID-19 status, age in years and sex were almost always included in the sample metadata. Where HLA class I and class II types were available, the types were taken from metadata supplied by the sample provider, not from assay-based typing.

With regard to this clone: The clone's antigen remains unknown. Base quality data are lacking; no much larger clone is found one base away.

The CDR3 holds 16 amino acids from the cysteine to the phenylalanine. Only the CDR3 DNA stays, 48 bases, in frame from base 1. The germline V gene (reference sequence) specifies MNHEY as CDR1 and SMNVEV as CDR2. Trimming removed 0 bases from V and 6 bases from J, leaving 17 bases between the germline ends. What the research found in general, with its limitations: How much clinical and demographic metadata was included differed by source and by participant, and the metadata was provided uncurated.

The collaborating institutions used their own protocols to collect whole blood in K2EDTA tubes. For TCRbeta analysis, collaborators shipped samples as frozen whole blood, isolated PBMCs, or DNA extracted from either of those sample types. TCRbeta CDR3 regions were amplified from genomic DNA using the immunoSEQ Assay, a bias-controlled multiplex PCR. The paper's processing steps were these. The number of nucleated cells in each sample was estimated from the amplification of reference gene primers within the assay. To quantify the absolute abundance of each unique TCRbeta CDR3 rearrangement, sequence reads were collapsed and filtered. Productive Simpson clonality was computed per sample as the square root of Simpson's diversity index over productive rearrangements. TCRdb stores this immuneACCESS table with in-frame sequences only. Part of the clones is absent; in the studies checked, under half of the shortfall reflects unresolved V genes, and no reason is known for the rest. V and J calls and clone size are given by that table; D and trimming were obtained from the DNA. For this sample there are nearly 55,000 clones; roughly 79% appear just once. The top ten constitute under 15% of the sample.

The specimen was peripheral blood. The sequence links TRBV27 to TRBJ1-2; the D gene is perhaps TRBD1, from 6 matching bases. The sequence was obtained from a human donor with active or convalescent COVID-19. The donor label of this sample is uncertain. The CDR3 region reads CASSLSPGVGGDGYTF. The DNA reads as follows: TGTGCCAGCAGTTTATCACCCGGGGTTGGGGGCGATGGCTACACCTTC.